The clone carrying this T cell receptor beta chain was found once. The CDR3 spans 15 residues. Germline CDR1 SGHRS, CDR2 YFSETQ. Trimming removed 0 bases at V and 3 bases at J, with 13 bases between. The data originate from a study of OX40 agonist ivuxolimab in advanced cancers. For the study at large: Partial responses were achieved by three patients: one hepatocellular carcinoma, two cutaneous melanoma.

Measured with immunoSEQ multiplex PCR; TCRdb has only the in-frame clones, and not every one. The data contain some 60,000 clones, approximately 93% of them seen just once; the ten biggest clones take up about 17%. The chain carries TRBV5-1 and TRBJ2-7, with D tentatively TRBD1 (6 bases). The sequence was collected from an adult with an advanced solid tumor such as melanoma, head and neck, liver or kidney cancer. The source material was CD4+ or CD8+ T cells sorted from blood, sampled in a trial of the OX40 agonist ivuxolimab. The CDR3 DNA sequence: TGCGCCAGCAGCTTGGCTCCGGGACAAAGCTACGAGCAGTACTTC. It encodes CASSLAPGQSYEQYF.